The clone carrying this T cell receptor (beta chain) appeared many times. Its specificity is not known. This specimen belongs to a study of Graves' ophthalmopathy and Graves' hyperthyroidism. Overall study results and limits: Blood also held most thyroid clonotypes expanded above 0.001 frequency.

The TCR beta CDR3 regions underwent amplification from RNA transcripts. After a first-round RT-PCR with HTBI primers, a second-round multiplex PCR was run. TCRdb re-derived calls from the multiplex PCR reads in MiXCR, one entry per CDR3 protein. This sample yields about 370,000 distinct CDR3 sequences, of which around 19% are seen a single time; about 1.4% belongs to the top ten. An approximately 10 ml volume of fresh peripheral blood provided the PBMCs. The material sequenced was peripheral blood. The TCR comes from a woman under 30 with Graves' ophthalmopathy.

The CDR3 DNA reads as TGTGCCAGCAGTGCGGACAGGACCCAAGAGACCCAGTACTTC. Translating gives CASSADRTQETQYF. J is TRBJ2-5 and V is TRBV2; TRBD1 matches at 7 bases. V lost 4 bases to trimming and J lost 1 base; unmatched junction nucleotides: 3. The germline V gene has CDR1 SNHLY and CDR2 FYNNEI. The CDR3 totals 14 residues.